Shown below are 8 T cell receptor beta chains from a single sample sequenced in a study of regulatory T cells in long-lasting Graves disease. CDR3-region Arm-PCR and iRepertoire HTBI primers produced the TCR beta libraries. TCRdb ran MiXCR on the multiplex PCR reads and lists one entry per CDR3 protein. The data contain 400,000 to 500,000 distinct CDR3 sequences, around 14% of them singletons. The sample's time point: newly diagnosed GD, antithyroid drugs for less than 3 months. Researchers made the TCR library from RNA that was extracted from PBMCs. This sample also appeared in a second study, on T cells in Graves' hyperthyroidism and ophthalmopathy.

The sample in question was peripheral blood mononuclear cells (PBMCs), obtained at new diagnosis, from a patient treated with antithyroid drugs. These receptors came from a woman between 25 and 40 years old with Graves disease.

This clonotype was detected ten times or more. The chain employs TRBV12-3 or TRBV12-4 and TRBJ1-1; D might be TRBD1 (6 bases). This CDR3 has 13 residues. Trimming left V 6 bases short and J 4 bases short, with 12 bases between. DNA of the CDR3: TGTGCCAGCAGCCTCGACAGGTTCACTGAAGCTTTCTTT. It codes for CASSLDRFTEAFF.

This clonotype occurred many times. The chain joins TRBV3-1 to TRBJ1-4; 8 positions agree with TRBD1. The CDR3 is made up of 16 amino acids. V lost 3 bases to trimming and J lost 6 bases; unmatched junction nucleotides: 9. In germline, CDR1 is LGHDT, CDR2 YNNKEL (reference sequence). CDR3 in amino acids: CASSQADRGDYEKLFF. CDR3 sequence (DNA): TGTGCCAGCAGCCAGGCCGACAGGGGCGATTATGAAAAACTGTTTTTT.

This clonotype has only a few counts. The rearrangement joins TRBV6-2 or TRBV6-3 to TRBJ2-1; TRBD2 aligns across 14 bases. The length of the CDR3 is 16 residues. V shed 5 bases, J shed 3 bases, and the junction held 3 bases outside the gene matches. Looked up from germline, CDR1 is MNHEY and CDR2 is SVGEGT. The CDR3 is CASSGGLAGDYNEQFF. The CDR3 DNA follows: TGTGCCAGCAGTGGGGGACTAGCGGGGGACTACAATGAGCAGTTCTTC.

Many counts were recorded for this clonotype. The V and J genes are TRBV11-3 and TRBJ1-2, with 8 bases aligning to TRBD1. The J segment lost 4 bases and the V segment lost 4 bases, leaving 5 bases of the junction unmatched. The CDR3 contains 14 residues. Germline CDR1 is SGHNT and CDR2 is YENEEA. The CDR3 here is CASSSGTGTYGYTF. For the CDR3, the DNA is TGTGCCAGCAGCTCGGGGACAGGTACCTATGGCTACACCTTC.

In its sample, this clonotype was seen many times. The genes are TRBV20-1 and TRBJ1-4; no reliable D call. In germline, CDR1 is DFQATT, CDR2 SNEGSKA (reference sequence). CDR3 size: 15 residues. The V and J ends lost 4 bases and 6 bases respectively, with 18 bases between them. CDR3 sequence reads: CSAIRTLGWDEKLFF. CDR3 DNA sequence: TGCAGTGCTATCCGGACGCTGGGCTGGGATGAAAAACTGTTTTTT.

Only a few counts were recorded for this clonotype. Written as DNA, the CDR3 is TGCAGTGCAATGAGACTAGCGGACCACACCGGGGAGCTGTTTTTT. Residues: CSAMRLADHTGELFF. V gene TRBV20-1 combines with J gene TRBJ2-2; 9 bases align to TRBD2. The CDR3 has 15 amino acids. Germline values: CDR1 DFQATT, CDR2 SNEGSKA (reference sequence). V lost 6 bases to trimming and J lost 3 bases; unmatched junction nucleotides: 8.

This clonotype occurred a few times. The chain recombines TRBV5-1 with TRBJ2-7; tentatively, D is TRBD2 (5 bases). Trimming removed 0 bases at V and 2 bases at J, with 12 bases between. There are 15 residues in the CDR3. Per the germline V gene, CDR1 is SGHRS and CDR2 is YFSETQ. CDR3 DNA sequence: TGCGCCAGCAGCTTGGCCAGGACGGGGACCTACGAGCAGTACTTC. Amino acid sequence: CASSLARTGTYEQYF.

The sample holds a few counts of this clonotype. V and J are TRBV29-1 and TRBJ2-1, with D uncertain. Trimming removed 7 bases from V and 4 bases from J, with 5 bases in between. The CDR3 contains 10 residues. Germline loops: CDR1 SQVTM, CDR2 ANQGSEA. The CDR3 bases are TGCAGCGGGCGGTACAATGAGCAGTTCTTC. Translation gives CSGRYNEQFF.